These 22 T cell receptor beta chains share one sample of origin, sequenced in a study of blood T cells in healthy people across ages. Primers used in a second PCR of roughly 6 to 12 cycles were a sample-barcoded 5' primer and a J-beta primer mix. TCRdb redid the calling of the 5' RACE reads with MiXCR, one entry per CDR3 protein. The sample holds about 1.7 million distinct CDR3 sequences, 28% seen once. Material: blood. These TCRs come from a woman in her twenties or thirties in good health.

The chain has TRBV5-1 and TRBJ1-3, with TRBD1 matching 11 bases. V gave up 5 bases and J gave up 4 bases; unmatched junction bases: 5. The CDR3 runs to 15 residues. Germline-derived CDR1 and CDR2 are SGHRS and YFSETQ. CDR3 amino acids: CASSSGTGGGNTIYF. CDR3 nucleotide sequence: TGCGCCAGCAGTTCCGGGACAGGGGGAGGAAACACCATATATTTT.

The chain couples TRBV5-1 to TRBJ2-3; 9 bases agree with TRBD2. The CDR3 covers 15 residues. CDR1 and CDR2 from the germline V gene are SGHRS and YFSETQ. V trimming: 6 bases; J trimming: 4 bases; junction bases outside the gene matches: 9. In DNA, the CDR3 is TGCGCCAGCATGCCGACTAGCGGAGGTTCAGATACGCAGTATTTT. Encoded protein: CASMPTSGGSDTQYF.

Regarding this clonotype: A far larger clone is only one base removed, so a read error is likely. The chain recombines TRBV12-3 or TRBV12-4 with TRBJ1-5; D is unclear. The V end lost 5 bases, the J end lost 2 bases, and 7 bases lay between the germline ends. CDR3 size: 13 residues. CDR3 in amino acids: CASSQWGNQPQHF. For the CDR3, the DNA is TGTGCCAGCAGTCAATGGGGCAATCAGCCCCAGCATTTT.

The table lists this clonotype with many counts. The chain carries TRBV7-3 and TRBJ2-1; 13 bases agree with TRBD2. The CDR3 loop spans 16 amino acids. V lost 5 bases, J lost 4 bases, and 5 bases stayed unmatched. Germline CDR1 SGHTA, CDR2 FQGTGA. The CDR3 spells CASSLTSGGPYNEQFF. The DNA of the CDR3 is TGTGCCAGCAGCCTGACTAGCGGGGGGCCGTACAATGAGCAGTTCTTC.

The chain recombines TRBV12-3 or TRBV12-4 with TRBJ2-1; D remains ambiguous. The CDR3 covers 16 residues. The germline V and J ends were trimmed by 6 bases and 5 bases, with 20 bases remaining between them. For the CDR3, the DNA is TGTGCCAGCAGCAAACTGGACGGCCCTTTGGACAATGAGCAGTTCTTC. Its protein is CASSKLDGPLDNEQFF.

This clonotype was counted a few times. The rearrangement joins TRBV27 to TRBJ2-3; TRBD2 matches at 8 bases. This CDR3 has 16 amino acids. Trimming cost V 5 bases and J 2 bases; bases outside gene matches: 9. From germline, CDR1 is MNHEY and CDR2 SMNVEV (reference sequence). The CDR3: CASSPRTSFPTDTQYF. DNA of the CDR3: TGTGCCAGCAGTCCTCGGACTAGCTTCCCCACAGATACGCAGTATTTT.

V gene TRBV29-1 combines with J gene TRBJ1-2; a weak D match, TRBD1 (6 bases). Germline V gene sequence: CDR1 SQVTM, CDR2 ANQGSEA. V was shortened by 4 bases and J by 3 bases, with 21 bases between the two germline ends. CDR3 length: 16 amino acids. CDR3 DNA: TGCAGCGTTGGAGAGGGTTGGGGGGGCGCGGACTATGGCTACACCTTC. Translation gives CSVGEGWGGADYGYTF. Together with reference TRBV29-1 and TRBJ1-2, the CDR3 gives the full variable domain: SAVISQKPSRDICQRGTSLTIQCQVDSQVTMMFWYRQQPGQSLTLIATANQGSEATYESGFVIDKFPISRPNLTFSTLTVSNMSPEDSSIYLCSVGEGWGGADYGYTFGSGTRLTVV.

This clonotype was seen many times. The chain links TRBV3-1 to TRBJ2-7; D might be TRBD2 (6 bases). The CDR3 totals 14 residues. Germline CDR1 reads LGHDT; CDR2 reads YNNKEL (reference sequence). V was shortened by 2 bases and J by 7 bases, with 15 bases between the two germline ends. The CDR3 region has the DNA TGTGCCAGCAGCCAACAGGCCGTGGGGGGAGAGCAGTACTTC. Protein product: CASSQQAVGGEQYF.

The chain links TRBV4-3 to TRBJ1-2, with 8 bases aligning to TRBD1. The ends lost 1 base at V and 1 base at J; junction bases unmatched: 5. The CDR3 has 16 residues. Germline V lookup: CDR1 LGHNA, CDR2 YSLEER. The CDR3, as DNA: TGCGCCAGCAGCCAAGTCTGGGGACAGGTTAACTATGGCTACACCTTC. Protein product: CASSQVWGQVNYGYTF.

The chain carries TRBV20-1 and TRBJ1-2, with no clear D. The CDR3 sequence is 13 residues long. Trimming shortened V by 2 bases and J by 3 bases, and 10 bases separated the two germline ends. The germline gives CDR1 DFQATT, CDR2 SNEGSKA (reference sequence). The CDR3 DNA sequence: TGCAGTGCTAGAACTCCCGGCCACTATGGCTACACCTTC. It is translated as CSARTPGHYGYTF.

The gene calls are TRBV19 and TRBJ2-1; the D is unclear. The V gene lost 3 bases and the J gene lost 6 bases, with 6 bases spanning the gap. In germline, CDR1 is LNHDA, CDR2 SQIVND (reference sequence). The length of the CDR3 is 12 residues. CDR3 loop: CASSMAGNEQFF. The CDR3 coding sequence is TGTGCCAGTAGTATGGCCGGCAATGAGCAGTTCTTC.

A word on this clonotype: This may come from a read error, since a much larger clone is one base off. The genes are TRBV3-1 and TRBJ2-7, with D hard to call. Looked up from germline, CDR1 is LGHDT and CDR2 is YNNKEL (reference sequence). This CDR3 has 15 residues. With 0 bases removed from V and 9 bases from J, the gap between germline ends came to 18 bases. CDR3 sequence reads: CASSQDGTTRGRQYF. In nucleotides, the CDR3 is TGTGCCAGCAGCCAAGATGGTACGACACGAGGCAGGCAGTACTTC.

This chain uses TRBV11-2 with TRBJ2-1; TRBD2 aligns across 10 bases. The trim removed 1 base at V and 2 bases at J, leaving 5 bases unmatched. The CDR3 spans 17 residues. Germline loops: CDR1 SGHAT, CDR2 FQNNGV. The CDR3 reads CASSLVVAGGPYNEQFF. In DNA form, the CDR3 reads TGTGCCAGCAGCTTAGTGGTAGCGGGAGGCCCCTACAATGAGCAGTTCTTC.

On this clonotype itself: A much larger clone differs by one base, so this may be a read error. This chain's CDR3 is CASTPGAEQYF. Here the CDR3 DNA reads TGTGCCAGCACCCCAGGGGCCGAGCAGTACTTC. The chain carries TRBV12-3 or TRBV12-4 and TRBJ2-4, with D tentatively TRBD1 (6 bases). TRBJ2-7 explains the end of the DNA better; the J call may be wrong. The CDR3 extends over 11 amino acids.

This clonotype was counted a few times. The junction departs from germline at one end; a sequencing error may be responsible. The chain joins TRBV6-1 to TRBJ2-6; possible D gene TRBD2, 5 bases. There are 18 residues in the CDR3. Germline V gene sequence: CDR1 MNHNS, CDR2 SASEGT. Written as DNA, the CDR3 is TGTGCCAGCAGTAGCCGGGAAAAGGTTCCCTCTGGGACCAACGTCCTGACTTTC. This sequence encodes CASSSREKVPSGTNVLTF.

The rearrangement uses TRBV28 and TRBJ1-3; D not certain. CDR1 is MDHEN and CDR2 is SYDVKM in the germline V gene. The V end lost 8 bases, the J end lost 0 bases, and 11 bases lay between the germline ends. The CDR3 runs to 14 residues. In DNA form, the CDR3 reads TGTGCCAGCCTTAGCGGTAACTCTGGAAACACCATATATTTT. Translation gives CASLSGNSGNTIYF.

This clonotype appeared many times. The junction differs from germline at one of its ends, possibly a read error. The chain joins TRBV6-5 to TRBJ2-5; TRBD2 might be the D (6 bases). The germline V gene has CDR1 MNHEY and CDR2 SVGAGI. The CDR3 contains 14 residues. The CDR3 loop is CASSYLGDSETQYF. The CDR3 nucleotides read TGTGCTAGCAGTTACTTAGGGGACTCGGAGACCCAGTACTTC.

This sequence joins TRBV20-1 and TRBJ1-5, with D tentatively TRBD1 (6 bases). CDR3 length: 16 amino acids. The V and J ends lost 3 bases and 4 bases respectively, with 19 bases between them. Germline CDR1 is DFQATT and CDR2 is SNEGSKA (reference sequence). The CDR3 DNA reads as TGCAGTGCTAGGGCCACGGGGGGCTTGTGGAATCAGCCCCAGCATTTT. This encodes CSARATGGLWNQPQHF.

In its sample, this clonotype was seen many times. The chain combines TRBV6-6 with TRBJ2-3; 8 bases are shared with TRBD2. V gave up 6 bases and J gave up 2 bases; unmatched junction bases: 1. CDR1 and CDR2 from the germline V gene are MNHNY and SVGAGI (reference sequence). The CDR3 length is 13 residues. CDR3 protein: CASRLAVTDTQYF. In DNA, the CDR3 is TGTGCCAGCAGACTAGCGGTCACAGATACGCAGTATTTT.

This clonotype appeared many times. This chain joins TRBV24-1 and TRBJ2-4; a possible D gene is TRBD1 (6 bases). With 3 bases removed from V and 6 bases from J, the gap between germline ends came to 14 bases. This CDR3 has 15 amino acids. Germline values: CDR1 KGHDR, CDR2 SFDVKD. CDR3 bases: TGTGCCACCAGTGATGAGGGGGTTTCGGGAAACATTCAGTACTTC. This sequence encodes CATSDEGVSGNIQYF.

The chain has TRBV6-6 and TRBJ2-7; the D gene is possibly TRBD2 (6 bases). Germline CDR1 MNHNY, CDR2 SVGAGI (reference sequence). CDR3 size: 15 residues. The ends were cut back, 0 bases at V and 0 bases at J, with 9 bases in the middle. CDR3 bases: TGTGCCAGCAGTTACTCGAACGGGGGCTCCTACGAGCAGTACTTC. This gives the protein CASSYSNGGSYEQYF.

Concerning this clonotype: A much larger clone differs by one base, so this may be a read error. V is TRBV5-1 and J is TRBJ1-5, with D unresolved. The CDR3 has 13 amino acids. Per germline, CDR1 SGHRS and CDR2 YFSETQ. CDR3 nucleotide sequence: TGCGCCAGCGCCGCAGATAGCAATCAGCCCCAGAATTTT. Translating gives CASAADSNQPQNF.